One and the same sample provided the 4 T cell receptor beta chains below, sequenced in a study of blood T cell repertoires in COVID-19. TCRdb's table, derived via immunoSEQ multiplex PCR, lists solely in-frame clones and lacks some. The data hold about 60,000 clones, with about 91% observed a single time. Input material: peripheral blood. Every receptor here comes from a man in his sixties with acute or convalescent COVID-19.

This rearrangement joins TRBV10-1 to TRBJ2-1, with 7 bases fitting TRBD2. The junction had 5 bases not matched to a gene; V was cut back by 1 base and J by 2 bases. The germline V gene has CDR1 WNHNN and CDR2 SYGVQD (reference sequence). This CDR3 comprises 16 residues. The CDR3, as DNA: TGCGCCAGCAGTGAGTTGTCTAGCGGCGCCTACAATGAGCAGTTCTTC. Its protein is CASSELSSGAYNEQFF.

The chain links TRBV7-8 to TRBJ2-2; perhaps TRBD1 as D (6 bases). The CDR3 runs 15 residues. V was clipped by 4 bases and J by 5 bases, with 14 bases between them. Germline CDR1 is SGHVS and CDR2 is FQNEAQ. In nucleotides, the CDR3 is TGTGCCAGCAGCTCCGTTCCAGGGGAAACCGGGGAGCTGTTTTTT. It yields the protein CASSSVPGETGELFF.

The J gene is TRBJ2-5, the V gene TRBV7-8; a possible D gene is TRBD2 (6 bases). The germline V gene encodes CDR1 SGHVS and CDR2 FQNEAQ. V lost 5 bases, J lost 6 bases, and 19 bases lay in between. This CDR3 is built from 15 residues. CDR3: CASSTETSSAKTQYF. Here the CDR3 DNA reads TGTGCCAGCAGCACGGAGACTAGTTCCGCCAAGACCCAGTACTTC.

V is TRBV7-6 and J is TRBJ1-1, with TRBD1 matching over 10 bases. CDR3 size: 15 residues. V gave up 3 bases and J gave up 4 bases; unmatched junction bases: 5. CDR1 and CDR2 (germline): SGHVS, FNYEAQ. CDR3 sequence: CASSLETGGFTEAFF. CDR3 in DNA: TGTGCCAGCAGCTTGGAGACAGGGGGCTTCACTGAAGCTTTCTTT.